This TCR beta chain was captured in a study of T cells in Graves' hyperthyroidism and ophthalmopathy. Study results and limitations: Most expanded thyroid clonotypes above 0.001 recurred in blood.

CDR1 and CDR2 from the germline V gene are MNHEY and SVGAGI. Trimming cost V 0 bases and J 5 bases, with 10 bases left between them. This CDR3 contains 14 residues. The investigators amplified TCR beta CDR3 regions from RNA transcripts. Researchers ran a first-round RT-PCR on the TCR CDR3 using the HTBI primer set. TCRdb processed the multiplex PCR reads anew with MiXCR; each CDR3 protein has one entry. The data hold about 410,000 distinct CDR3 sequences, with roughly 14% observed a single time. In its sample, this clonotype was seen many times. Its cognate antigen is unknown. Uncontrolled infections, other autoimmune diseases, pregnancy or lactation led to exclusion of patients. For the diagnoses, clinical symptoms, serum thyroxine and TRAb, thyroid ultrasound and orbital computed tomography were used.

Input material: blood. The rearrangement uses TRBV6-5 and TRBJ2-5; possibly TRBD2 for D (6 bases). This receptor was taken from a young man with Graves' ophthalmopathy. The CDR3 loop is CASSYSREMETQYF. CDR3 nucleotides: TGTGCCAGCAGTTACTCGCGGGAAATGGAGACCCAGTACTTC.